One and the same sample provided the 25 T cell receptor beta chains below, sequenced in a study of cytomegalovirus exposure and HLA in healthy donors. Primers included in the PCR were 60 Vbeta and 13 Jbeta primers. Repertoires were generated with immunoSEQ multiplex PCR, while TCRdb's copy carries only in-frame clones and drops some. The sample contains about 160,000 clones, around 74% of which appear only once. Sequencing used PBMCs. All receptors derive from a woman aged 30 to 39 in good health and CMV-seronegative.

The genes are TRBV28 and TRBJ2-2, with 10 nucleotides matching TRBD2. The length of the CDR3 is 17 residues. The germline V gene has CDR1 MDHEN and CDR2 SYDVKM. Losses at the gene ends were 4 bases for V and 0 bases for J; bases not matched to a gene: 5. The CDR3 bases are TGTGCCAGCAGTTCCCCCGGACTAGCGGCGAACACCGGGGAGCTGTTTTTT. Amino acids: CASSSPGLAANTGELFF.

This chain links TRBV29-1 with TRBJ2-1; D perhaps matches TRBD2 (6 bases). The CDR3 is 14 amino acids. The germline gives CDR1 SQVTM, CDR2 ANQGSEA. The germline V and J ends were trimmed by 6 bases and 7 bases, with 19 bases remaining between them. CDR3 DNA: TGCAGCGTGGACCGGGCCGGAGGAGGGAATGAGCAGTTCTTC. Its protein product is CSVDRAGGGNEQFF.

The gene calls are TRBV4-2 and TRBJ2-5, with 11 bases aligning to TRBD2. The CDR3 loop spans 17 amino acids. The trim removed 0 bases at V and 7 bases at J, leaving 10 bases unmatched. Germline assignment: CDR1 LGHNA and CDR2 YNFKEQ. In DNA form, the CDR3 reads TGTGCCAGCAGCCAAGAGGGGGGACTAGCGGTCCGGGGGACCCAGTACTTC. It is translated as CASSQEGGLAVRGTQYF.

The rearrangement uses TRBV29-1 and TRBJ1-2; possible D gene TRBD1, 6 bases. V was cut by 6 bases and J by 1 base, with 21 bases left in between. Germline lookup yields CDR1 SQVTM and CDR2 ANQGSEA. CDR3 length: 16 amino acids. The CDR3 bases are TGCAGCGTGCCTAAACGGGACACCGGTTTTAACTATGGCTACACCTTC. Translating gives CSVPKRDTGFNYGYTF.

The gene calls are TRBV29-1 and TRBJ2-1, with 9 nucleotides matching TRBD1. In germline, CDR1 is SQVTM, CDR2 ANQGSEA. This CDR3 region has 14 residues. V gave up 3 bases and J gave up 4 bases; unmatched junction bases: 4. The CDR3 DNA reads TGCAGCGTTGATGGACAGGGGAGTTACAATGAGCAGTTCTTC. This encodes CSVDGQGSYNEQFF.

The rearrangement joins TRBV29-1 to TRBJ1-2; D is unclear. The CDR3 sequence is 11 residues long. CDR1 is SQVTM, CDR2 ANQGSEA, per germline. Between the trimmed V and J ends, which lost 6 bases and 11 bases, there was a span of 16 bases. The chain's CDR3 is CSVMRVGLYTF. CDR3 DNA sequence: TGCAGCGTAATGAGGGTGGGTTTGTACACCTTC. Complete variable domain (other parts from reference TRBV29-1 and TRBJ1-2): SAVISQKPSRDICQRGTSLTIQCQVDSQVTMMFWYRQQPGQSLTLIATANQGSEATYESGFVIDKFPISRPNLTFSTLTVSNMSPEDSSIYLCSVMRVGLYTFGSGTRLTVV.

V is TRBV18 and J is TRBJ2-3; 7 nucleotides align to TRBD2. The CDR3 spans 13 residues. V was clipped by 6 bases and J by 5 bases; unmatched bases: 5. Germline-derived CDR1 and CDR2 are KGHSH and LQKENI. The CDR3 reads CASSGGPLDTQYF. The CDR3 bases are TGTGCCAGCTCGGGAGGGCCTTTAGATACGCAGTATTTT.

The V and J genes are TRBV2 and TRBJ2-5, with 8 bases aligning to TRBD1. Germline loops: CDR1 SNHLY, CDR2 FYNNEI. Losses at the gene ends were 4 bases for V and 6 bases for J; bases not matched to a gene: 7. The CDR3 totals 14 residues. CDR3 DNA: TGTGCCAGCAGTGGAAGGACAGGGATACAGACCCAGTACTTC. Its translation is CASSGRTGIQTQYF. The complete variable domain, with remaining parts taken from reference TRBV2 and TRBJ2-5, reads EPEVTQTPSHQVTQMGQEVILRCVPISNHLYFYWYRQILGQKVEFLVSFYNNEISEKSEIFDDQFSVERPDGSNFTLKIRSTKLEDSAMYFCASSGRTGIQTQYFGPGTRLLVL.

J is TRBJ2-7 and V is TRBV5-1, with D perhaps matching TRBD1 (6 bases). The CDR3 covers 15 residues. The germline CDR1 and CDR2 sequences are SGHRS and YFSETQ. V lost 4 bases and J 3 bases, leaving 17 bases between the germline ends. The CDR3 loop is CASSPQGPIYYEQYF. The CDR3 DNA reads as TGCGCCAGCAGCCCCCAGGGGCCCATCTACTACGAGCAGTACTTC.

The V call is TRBV18, the J call TRBJ1-5, with 8 positions matching TRBD1. There are 16 residues in the CDR3. Per the germline V gene, CDR1 is KGHSH and CDR2 is LQKENI. V lost 3 bases, J lost 4 bases, and 8 bases stayed unmatched. CDR3 amino acids: CASSPTGQGLNQPQHF. The CDR3 DNA is TGTGCCAGCTCACCTACCGGACAGGGACTGAATCAGCCCCAGCATTTT.

The chain recombines TRBV27 with TRBJ1-5; D uncertain. V was trimmed by 0 bases and J by 4 bases, leaving 7 bases between them. This CDR3 comprises 14 residues. Germline V gives CDR1 MNHEY, CDR2 SMNVEV (reference sequence). DNA for the CDR3: TGTGCCAGCAGTTTATCGGCACAGAATCAGCCCCAGCATTTT. Residues: CASSLSAQNQPQHF.

The chain uses TRBV21-1 and TRBJ2-1; the D segment call TRBD1 is taken from the table without a DNA check. TRBV21-1 is assigned pseudogene status. The CDR3 has 15 amino acids. The CDR3 region is CASSKVPEIYNEQFF. CDR3 in DNA: TGTGCCAGCAGCAAAGTACCAGAAATCTACAATGAGCAGTTCTTC.

This clone was recorded a few times. V usage is TRBV9 and J usage is TRBJ2-7; D gene uncertain. Germline-derived CDR1 and CDR2 are SGDLS and YYNGEE. This CDR3 spans 15 amino acids. Trimming took off 0 bases at V and 0 bases at J, with 10 bases between the two ends. CDR3 DNA: TGTGCCAGCAGCGTAGCAGGCAGTTCCTCCTACGAGCAGTACTTC. Protein: CASSVAGSSSYEQYF.

This clone was seen more than once but under ten times. The CDR3 sequence is CASRLEWGPPRRGGRYEQFF. In nucleotides, the CDR3 is TGTGCAAGTCGCTTGGAGTGGGGACCACCTAGGCGGGGGGGCAGATATGAGCAGTTCTTC. The rearrangement links TRBV12-2 to TRBJ2-1; TRBD2, as called in the table, went unchecked against the DNA. TRBV12-2 is reported as a pseudogene. The CDR3 loop spans 20 amino acids.

The rearrangement links TRBV7-3 to TRBJ2-5; 10 bases are a match to TRBD1. CDR1 is SGHTA and CDR2 is FQGTGA in the germline V gene. The CDR3 is made up of 17 amino acids. Losses at the gene ends were 5 bases for V and 5 bases for J; bases not matched to a gene: 14. The CDR3 nucleotides are TGTGCCAGCAGCCCTTTAGGCGCGGGACAGGGGAGGGAGACCCAGTACTTC. It encodes CASSPLGAGQGRETQYF.

This chain uses TRBV7-6 with TRBJ2-3; TRBD2 matches 8 bases. CDR1 SGHVS and CDR2 FNYEAQ come from the germline V gene. With V trimmed by 2 bases and J by 2 bases, 6 bases remained unmatched. The length of the CDR3 is 16 residues. CDR3 sequence: CASSLQLADNTDTQYF. In nucleotides, the CDR3 is TGTGCCAGCAGCTTACAACTAGCGGATAACACAGATACGCAGTATTTT.

The chain joins TRBV2 to TRBJ2-3; D might be TRBD2 (6 bases). Germline assignment: CDR1 SNHLY and CDR2 FYNNEI. Trimming shortened V by 5 bases and J by 0 bases, and 9 bases separated the two germline ends. The CDR3 is 14 amino acids. CDR3 in DNA: TGTGCCAGCAGTCGGGAGAGAAGCACAGATACGCAGTATTTT. Its protein product is CASSRERSTDTQYF.

This clone showed up just a few times. The rearrangement links TRBV27 to TRBJ2-7, with D unclear. Trimming shortened V by 2 bases and J by 2 bases, and 19 bases separated the two germline ends. The CDR3 has 17 amino acids. Germline CDR1 is MNHEY and CDR2 is SMNVEV (reference sequence). The CDR3 loop reads CASSLGPPRISAYEQYF. The CDR3 nucleotides are TGTGCCAGCAGTTTAGGGCCTCCCCGTATTTCGGCCTACGAGCAGTACTTC.

The chain joins TRBV2 to TRBJ2-7; D possibly corresponds to TRBD1 (5 bases). CDR3 length equals 12 residues. V was trimmed by 6 bases and J by 4 bases, leaving 10 bases between them. The germline V gene encodes CDR1 SNHLY and CDR2 FYNNEI. CDR3 nucleotides: TGTGCCAGCAGGACAGTGGAGTACGAGCAGTACTTC. It encodes CASRTVEYEQYF. Complete variable domain (other parts from reference TRBV2 and TRBJ2-7): EPEVTQTPSHQVTQMGQEVILRCVPISNHLYFYWYRQILGQKVEFLVSFYNNEISEKSEIFDDQFSVERPDGSNFTLKIRSTKLEDSAMYFCASRTVEYEQYFGPGTRLTVT.

The chain employs TRBV5-4 and TRBJ2-7, with TRBD1 matching 8 bases. CDR3 length: 12 residues. The V segment lost 4 bases and the J segment 3 bases; nucleotides outside the gene matches: 0. Germline V lookup: CDR1 SGHNT, CDR2 YYREEE (reference sequence). Here the CDR3 reads CASSGQGYEQYF. In DNA, the CDR3 is TGTGCCAGCAGCGGACAGGGCTACGAGCAGTACTTC.

The CDR3 DNA is TGCGCCAGCAGCCATGGGGCCTCGTCTAGCGCCGCAACTAATGAAAAACTGTTTTTT. Its translation: CASSHGASSSAATNEKLFF. The rearrangement joins TRBV4-1 to TRBJ1-4; TRBD1 is a possible D gene (5 bases). The germline V gene encodes CDR1 MGHRA and CDR2 YSYEKL. CDR3 length equals 19 residues. V lost 3 bases and J 0 bases, leaving 20 bases between the germline ends.

This clone came up a few times. The CDR3 loop reads CSGSQGYEQYF. In nucleotides, the CDR3 is TGCAGCGGATCACAGGGCTACGAGCAGTACTTC. This chain joins TRBV29-1 and TRBJ2-7, with D perhaps TRBD1 (6 bases). The CDR3 contains 11 residues. Germline CDR1 reads SQVTM; CDR2 reads ANQGSEA. Deletions cut 7 bases from V and 3 bases from J, with 10 bases between.

The rearrangement uses TRBV11-2 and TRBJ2-2, with 8 bases fitting TRBD1. The trim removed 3 bases at V and 5 bases at J, leaving 8 bases unmatched. The CDR3 contains 16 residues. The germline gives CDR1 SGHAT, CDR2 FQNNGV. The CDR3 region is CASSFRQGRSTGELFF. In DNA form, the CDR3 reads TGTGCCAGCAGCTTCCGACAGGGGCGATCGACCGGGGAGCTGTTTTTT.

This chain links TRBV27 with TRBJ2-7; tentative D call: TRBD2 (6 bases). Germline V gives CDR1 MNHEY, CDR2 SMNVEV (reference sequence). With 2 bases removed from V and 3 bases from J, the gap between germline ends came to 11 bases. The CDR3 has 14 residues. The DNA for the CDR3 is TGTGCCAGCAGTTTAACGGGAGTGGGCTACGAGCAGTACTTC. Encoded protein: CASSLTGVGYEQYF.

The chain couples TRBV2 to TRBJ2-3, with TRBD2 matching over 11 bases. The germline gives CDR1 SNHLY, CDR2 FYNNEI. CDR3 length: 19 residues. V was pared by 4 bases and J by 0 bases, with 12 bases of the junction left unmatched. CDR3 loop: CASSGRLLSGGGSTDTQYF. CDR3 nucleotides: TGTGCCAGCAGTGGACGGCTCCTTAGCGGGGGGGGCAGCACAGATACGCAGTATTTT.